The 29 T cell receptor beta chains listed next were all sequenced from one sample in a study of blood T cell repertoires in COVID-19. Method: immunoSEQ multiplex PCR; TCRdb's copy keeps in-frame clones and lacks some. The sample yields a few hundred thousand clones, about 87% seen once. The specimen sequenced was PBMCs or T cells enriched from blood (not recorded which). These TCRs come from a man aged 25-45 years who had recovered from COVID-19.

The chain combines TRBV14 with TRBJ2-2; 11 bases match TRBD1. The junction had 2 bases not matched to a gene; V was cut back by 4 bases and J by 7 bases. CDR3 length equals 14 residues. The germline CDR1 and CDR2 sequences are SGHDN and FVKESK. As DNA, the CDR3 is TGTGCCAGCAGCCGGACAGGGGGCCTCGGGGAGCTGTTTTTT. Protein: CASSRTGGLGELFF.

The chain has TRBV7-9 and TRBJ2-2; D is uncertain. Germline CDR1 reads SEHNR; CDR2 reads FQNEAQ (reference sequence). CDR3 length equals 16 residues. V was trimmed by 3 bases and J by 6 bases, leaving 17 bases between them. The CDR3 DNA reads TGTGCCAGCAGCTTCTACTTCGAGGTTGTGGCCGGGGAGCTGTTTTTT. This translates into CASSFYFEVVAGELFF.

CDR3 residues: CAIRMFLWSRDITSSGNTIYF. CDR3 in DNA: TGTGCCATCAGGATGTTTCTCTGGTCCCGGGACATCACGAGCTCTGGAAACACCATATATTTT. The chain couples TRBV10-3 to TRBJ1-3; a weak D match, TRBD1 (6 bases). The CDR3 is 21 residues long. The V gene's germline CDR1 is ENHRY and CDR2 SYGVKD. Trimming took off 6 bases at V and 0 bases at J, with 30 bases between the two ends.

This chain connects TRBV19 to TRBJ1-6; the D gene is possibly TRBD1 (5 bases). This CDR3 region has 20 residues. Germline V gene sequence: CDR1 LNHDA, CDR2 SQIVND (reference sequence). V gave up 6 bases and J gave up 7 bases, with 31 bases separating them. Here the CDR3 DNA reads TGTGCCAGTAGCACCTCCCGGCCAGGGAAGGGGTCGTCGGAAAATTCACCCCTCCACTTT. Translated, it gives CASSTSRPGKGSSENSPLHF.

V gene TRBV9 combines with J gene TRBJ2-6; 12 positions agree with TRBD1. CDR3 length equals 15 residues. Germline V lookup: CDR1 SGDLS, CDR2 YYNGEE. V shed 8 bases and J 3 bases; nucleotides not matched to a gene: 3. CDR3 in DNA: TGTGCCAGTGGGACAGGGGGCGATGGGGCCAACGTCCTGACTTTC. Translating it yields CASGTGGDGANVLTF.

This chain joins TRBV6-2 or TRBV6-3 and TRBJ2-1, with D tentatively TRBD2 (5 bases). The V gene's germline CDR1 is MNHEY and CDR2 SVGEGT. The CDR3 spans 15 residues. Trimming took off 6 bases at V and 9 bases at J, with 21 bases between the two ends. CDR3: CASSLRVPARGEQFF. The DNA for the CDR3 is TGTGCCAGCAGCTTGAGGGTACCAGCTCGGGGTGAGCAGTTCTTC.

The chain combines TRBV15 with TRBJ2-7; D remains ambiguous. Trimming stripped 0 bases from V and 1 base from J, with 13 bases between. The CDR3 has 16 residues. The germline gives CDR1 LNHNV, CDR2 YYDKDF (reference sequence). CDR3 sequence reads: CATSRDSSLKSYEQYF. Here the CDR3 DNA reads TGTGCCACCAGCAGAGATAGTAGCCTTAAGTCCTACGAGCAGTACTTC.

V is TRBV6-5 and J is TRBJ1-1; D perhaps matches TRBD1 (5 bases). The length of the CDR3 is 15 residues. Trimming cost V 5 bases and J 1 base, with 14 bases left between them. The germline gives CDR1 MNHEY, CDR2 SVGAGI. The CDR3 sequence is CASSKRQSTNTEAFF. The CDR3 nucleotides read TGTGCCAGCAGTAAACGACAGAGCACGAACACTGAAGCTTTCTTT.

V gene TRBV18 combines with J gene TRBJ2-7; weak D call: TRBD1 (6 bases). V was cut by 3 bases and J by 0 bases, with 15 bases left in between. Per germline, CDR1 KGHSH and CDR2 LQKENI. The CDR3 extends over 16 amino acids. This CDR3 reads CASSPSARGGSYEQYF. The CDR3 DNA reads TGTGCCAGCTCACCTTCAGCAAGAGGGGGCTCCTACGAGCAGTACTTC. The full variable domain, rest sourced from reference TRBV18 and TRBJ2-7, is NAGVMQNPRHLVRRRGQEARLRCSPMKGHSHVYWYRQLPEEGLKFMVYLQKENIIDESGMPKERFSAEFPKEGPSILRIQQVVRGDSAAYFCASSPSARGGSYEQYFGPGTRLTVT.

The CDR3 bases are TGTGCCAGCAGTTTAGGCACAGATGATGAAAAACTGTTTTTT. Translated, it gives CASSLGTDDEKLFF. This chain links TRBV6-5 with TRBJ1-4, with D unclear. The V and J ends lost 4 bases and 6 bases respectively, with 12 bases between them. Germline V lookup: CDR1 MNHEY, CDR2 SVGAGI. CDR3 size: 14 residues.

This rearrangement joins TRBV11-2 to TRBJ2-2; 7 bases align to TRBD1. The CDR3 has 16 amino acids. Per germline, CDR1 SGHAT and CDR2 FQNNGV. Germline trimming cut 5 bases from V and 0 bases from J; bases unmatched to any gene: 6. In nucleotides, the CDR3 is TGTGCCAGCAGCCGACAGACAGGGACGAACACCGGGGAGCTGTTTTTT. Translated, it gives CASSRQTGTNTGELFF.

This clone has just one count. This sequence joins TRBV6-6 and TRBJ2-3; 7 bases align to TRBD1. This CDR3 is built from 16 residues. The V segment lost 0 bases and the J segment 2 bases; nucleotides outside the gene matches: 5. Germline V gives CDR1 MNHNY, CDR2 SVGAGI (reference sequence). CDR3 sequence: CASSYSGTAITDTQYF. For the CDR3, the DNA is TGTGCCAGCAGTTACTCCGGGACAGCTATCACAGATACGCAGTATTTT.

The chain employs TRBV9 and TRBJ1-1, with 9 bases that match TRBD1. The germline CDR1 and CDR2 sequences are SGDLS and YYNGEE. This CDR3 has 15 residues. The V and J ends lost 3 bases and 3 bases, in that order; junction bases with no gene match: 6. The CDR3 nucleotides are TGTGCCAGCAGCGAGGGGACAGGGTCGGACACTGAAGCTTTCTTT. This codes for CASSEGTGSDTEAFF.

This chain links TRBV11-2 with TRBJ1-1; D not resolved. Trimming left V 0 bases short and J 6 bases short, with 11 bases between. The germline CDR1 and CDR2 sequences are SGHAT and FQNNGV. The CDR3 contains 14 residues. The DNA of the CDR3 is TGTGCCAGCAGCTTAGATTCTACGAGCGCTGAAGCTTTCTTT. It yields the protein CASSLDSTSAEAFF.

The chain combines TRBV28 with TRBJ2-7; 8 bases agree with TRBD2. In germline, CDR1 is MDHEN, CDR2 SYDVKM. This CDR3 has 20 residues. Trimming took 4 bases from V and 0 from J; bases not matched to a gene: 20. The CDR3 here is CASSSPFEAGVVWGSYEQYF. The CDR3 DNA reads TGTGCCAGCAGTTCGCCCTTTGAAGCGGGAGTAGTTTGGGGCTCCTACGAGCAGTACTTC. The full variable domain, its missing parts supplied by reference TRBV28 and TRBJ2-7, is DVKVTQSSRYLVKRTGEKVFLECVQDMDHENMFWYRQDPGLGLRLIYFSYDVKMKEKGDIPEGYSVSREKKERFSLILESASTNQTSMYLCASSSPFEAGVVWGSYEQYFGPGTRLTVT.

V usage is TRBV10-3 and J usage is TRBJ1-5; D is undetermined. Germline-derived CDR1 and CDR2 are ENHRY and SYGVKD. Trimming took off 0 bases at V and 5 bases at J, with 8 bases between the two ends. The CDR3 loop spans 14 amino acids. CDR3 nucleotide sequence: TGTGCCATCAGTGAGTCTAACAGTTATCAGCCCCAGCATTTT. This gives the protein CAISESNSYQPQHF.

The chain couples TRBV7-5 to TRBJ1-2; the table's D call, TRBD1, was not checked against the DNA. TRBV7-5 is listed as a pseudogene. The CDR3 spans 16 residues. The CDR3 sequence is CARSLAPAGANYGYTF. DNA of the CDR3: TGTGCCAGAAGCTTAGCGCCCGCAGGGGCGAACTATGGCTACACCTTC.

The chain carries TRBV9 and TRBJ2-7, with D perhaps matching TRBD2 (5 bases). V was shortened by 3 bases and J by 5 bases, with 6 bases between the two germline ends. Germline V gives CDR1 SGDLS, CDR2 YYNGEE. CDR3 length equals 11 residues. CDR3 coding DNA: TGTGCCAGCAGCGACGGGGACGAGCAGTACTTC. Residues: CASSDGDEQYF. The variable domain in full, completed from reference TRBV9 and TRBJ2-7, reads DSGVTQTPKHLITATGQRVTLRCSPRSGDLSVYWYQQSLDQGLQFLIQYYNGEERAKGNILERFSAQQFPDLHSELNLSSLELGDSALYFCASSDGDEQYFGPGTRLTVT.

V gene TRBV6-5 combines with J gene TRBJ1-2; no clear D gene. The length of the CDR3 is 14 residues. The germline V gene encodes CDR1 MNHEY and CDR2 SVGAGI. V was shortened by 9 bases and J by 7 bases, with 21 bases between the two germline ends. CDR3 protein: CASRSPTFYSGYTF. CDR3 bases: TGTGCCAGTCGAAGCCCGACATTCTACAGTGGCTACACCTTC.

The gene calls are TRBV9 and TRBJ2-1; 8 nucleotides match TRBD2. The CDR3 contains 14 residues. CDR1 is SGDLS, CDR2 YYNGEE, per germline. Losses at the gene ends were 0 bases for V and 9 bases for J; bases not matched to a gene: 5. This chain's CDR3 is CASSVEAGVGEQFF. The CDR3 DNA sequence: TGTGCCAGCAGCGTAGAAGCGGGAGTAGGTGAGCAGTTCTTC.

The count of this clone is one. This chain connects TRBV28 to TRBJ1-5; D is unresolved. V lost 3 bases and J lost 5, with 8 bases in between. CDR1 and CDR2 from the germline V gene are MDHEN and SYDVKM. This CDR3 is 13 amino acids long. CDR3 DNA sequence: TGTGCCAGCAGTTTGAACAGCTATCAGCCCCAGCATTTT. Its protein is CASSLNSYQPQHF.

This sequence joins TRBV27 and TRBJ1-5; tentative D call: TRBD1 (6 bases). CDR3 length: 17 residues. The germline CDR1 and CDR2 sequences are MNHEY and SMNVEV (reference sequence). The ends were cut back, 0 bases at V and 1 base at J, with 13 bases in the middle. The CDR3 DNA reads TGTGCCAGCAGTTTATCAGGAAGGGGGGGGAGCAATCAGCCCCAGCATTTT. As protein: CASSLSGRGGSNQPQHF.

V is TRBV28 and J is TRBJ1-2; no firm D call. CDR1 and CDR2 (germline): MDHEN, SYDVKM. Trimming took off 6 bases at V and 13 bases at J, with 18 bases between the two ends. CDR3 size: 12 residues. The CDR3 sequence is CASSAGLPRGTF. CDR3 nucleotides: TGTGCCAGCAGCGCCGGGCTCCCCCGGGGCACCTTC.

This chain links TRBV6-5 with TRBJ1-5; TRBD1 matches 7 bases. This CDR3 is 13 amino acids long. Per the germline V gene, CDR1 is MNHEY and CDR2 is SVGAGI. V lost 6 bases, J lost 5 bases, and 4 bases stayed unmatched. Here the CDR3 reads CASRGQGDQPQHF. CDR3 coding DNA: TGTGCCAGCAGAGGGCAGGGGGATCAGCCCCAGCATTTT.

This chain links TRBV6-5 with TRBJ1-1, with 7 bases identical to TRBD1. CDR1 and CDR2 (germline): MNHEY, SVGAGI. CDR3 length: 16 amino acids. Unmatched junction bases numbered 7, after V lost 2 bases and J lost 1 base. CDR3 sequence: CASSYPLGGGNTEAFF. CDR3 in DNA: TGTGCCAGCAGTTACCCTCTAGGGGGCGGGAACACTGAAGCTTTCTTT.

The chain employs TRBV30 and TRBJ2-7; D call uncertain. Germline V gives CDR1 GTSNPN, CDR2 SVGIG (reference sequence). Trimming took off 1 base at V and 4 bases at J, with 8 bases between the two ends. The CDR3 totals 12 residues. Here the CDR3 DNA reads TGTGCCTGGAGTGCGACTTCTTACGAGCAGTACTTC. Protein sequence: CAWSATSYEQYF.

The rearrangement uses TRBV18 and TRBJ2-2, with 8 positions matching TRBD1. CDR1 and CDR2 from the germline V gene are KGHSH and LQKENI. The CDR3 is made up of 16 amino acids. Trimming cost V 3 bases and J 8 bases; bases outside gene matches: 11. The CDR3 DNA sequence: TGTGCCAGCTCACCCGAACGGACAGGGCGGATAGGGGAGCTGTTTTTT. This encodes CASSPERTGRIGELFF.

The rearrangement joins TRBV4-1 to TRBJ2-3; the D is unclear. Trimming took off 1 base at V and 5 bases at J, with 16 bases between the two ends. Germline CDR1 MGHRA, CDR2 YSYEKL. The CDR3 has 16 residues. This CDR3 is CASSQGGVRVRDTQYF. The DNA for the CDR3 is TGCGCCAGCAGCCAAGGAGGTGTTCGGGTCAGAGATACGCAGTATTTT.

This clone was seen only once. This chain joins TRBV6-2 or TRBV6-3 and TRBJ2-7; 9 nucleotides line up with TRBD1. With 2 bases clipped from V and 3 bases from J, the junction kept 2 bases outside the gene matches. The germline gives CDR1 MNHEY, CDR2 SVGEGT. The CDR3 loop spans 14 amino acids. CDR3: CASSYRDRDYEQYF. In DNA, the CDR3 is TGTGCCAGCAGTTACCGGGACAGGGACTACGAGCAGTACTTC.